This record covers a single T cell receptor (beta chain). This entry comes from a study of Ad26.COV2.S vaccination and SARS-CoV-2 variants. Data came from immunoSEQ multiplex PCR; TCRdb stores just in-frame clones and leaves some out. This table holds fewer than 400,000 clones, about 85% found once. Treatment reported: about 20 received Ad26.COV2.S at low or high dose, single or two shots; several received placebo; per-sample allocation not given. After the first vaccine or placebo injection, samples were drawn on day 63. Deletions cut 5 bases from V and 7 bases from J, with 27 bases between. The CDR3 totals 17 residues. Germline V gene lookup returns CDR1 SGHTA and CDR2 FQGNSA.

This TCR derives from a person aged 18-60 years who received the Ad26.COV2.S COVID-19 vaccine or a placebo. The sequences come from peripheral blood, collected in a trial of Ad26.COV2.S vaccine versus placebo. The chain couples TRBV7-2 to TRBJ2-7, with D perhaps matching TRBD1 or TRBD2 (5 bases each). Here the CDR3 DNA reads TGTGCCAGCAGCCCCGTCAGGTGGAGACGGGACGAAGAAGAGCAGTACTTC. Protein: CASSPVRWRRDEEEQYF.